Listed below are T cell receptor beta chains from one sample, sequenced in a study of blood T cell repertoires in COVID-19. Method: immunoSEQ multiplex PCR; TCRdb's copy keeps in-frame clones and lacks some. The data contain a few hundred thousand clones, approximately 85% of them singletons. The sequenced sample consisted of peripheral blood. The source of these receptors is a human donor with COVID-19, enrolled during active disease. The donor label of this sample is uncertain. The CDR3 runs from the conserved cysteine through the conserved F or W. Each record gives: CDR3 protein, CDR3 DNA, D gene, V gene, J gene, clone size. D genes are given only for firm matches. Clone size, where shown, is once, few, many, or a class for clones that have expanded.

CDR3aa: CASSLAAGWTDTQYF; CDR3nt: TGTGCCAGCAGCTTAGCAGCCGGGTGGACAGATACGCAGTATTTT; d_gene: .; v_gene: TRBV7-3; j_gene: TRBJ2-3; abundance: .
CDR3aa: CASSPSRRPETQYF; CDR3nt: TGTGCCAGCAGCCCGTCCCGGAGACCTGAGACCCAGTACTTC; d_gene: .; v_gene: TRBV5-6; j_gene: TRBJ2-5; abundance: .
CDR3aa: CASSYQTGGSGELFF; CDR3nt: TGTGCCAGCAGCTACCAAACAGGGGGCAGCGGGGAGCTGTTTTTT; d_gene: TRBD1; v_gene: TRBV28; j_gene: TRBJ2-2; abundance: few
CDR3aa: CASSIEREHYEQFF; CDR3nt: TGTGCCAGTAGTATTGAGCGGGAGCACTATGAGCAGTTCTTC; d_gene: TRBD2; v_gene: TRBV19; j_gene: TRBJ2-1; abundance: .
CDR3aa: CSAGTARDEQYF; CDR3nt: TGCAGCGCAGGGACAGCCAGGGACGAGCAGTACTTC; d_gene: TRBD1; v_gene: TRBV29-1; j_gene: TRBJ2-7; abundance: .
CDR3aa: CASSPALATGETQYF; CDR3nt: TGTGCCAGCAGCCCCGCCCTAGCGACAGGGGAGACCCAGTACTTC; d_gene: .; v_gene: TRBV7-9; j_gene: TRBJ2-5; abundance: .
CDR3aa: CASSYLDRTRTDAFF; CDR3nt: TGTGCCAGCAGTTACTTAGACAGGACGCGGACTGACGCTTTCTTT; d_gene: .; v_gene: TRBV6-5; j_gene: TRBJ1-1; abundance: .
CDR3aa: CATSGIAGGSFGETQYF; CDR3nt: TGTGCCACCAGTGGAATAGCGGGAGGGAGCTTTGGAGAGACCCAGTACTTC; d_gene: TRBD2; v_gene: TRBV24-1; j_gene: TRBJ2-5; abundance: .
CDR3aa: CASSYDRGEGYTF; CDR3nt: TGTGCCAGCAGTTACGACAGGGGAGAAGGCTACACCTTC; d_gene: TRBD1; v_gene: TRBV6-5; j_gene: TRBJ1-2; abundance: .
CDR3aa: CASSGYNYADTQYF; CDR3nt: TGTGCCAGCAGCGGATACAACTACGCAGATACGCAGTATTTT; d_gene: .; v_gene: TRBV11-2; j_gene: TRBJ2-3; abundance: .
CDR3aa: CASSEAAGGLGGELFF; CDR3nt: TGTGCCAGCAGTGAGGCAGCCGGGGGGTTAGGCGGGGAGCTGTTTTTT; d_gene: TRBD2; v_gene: TRBV2; j_gene: TRBJ2-2; abundance: once
CDR3aa: CASRTEGANYGYTF; CDR3nt: TGTGCCAGCAGGACCGAAGGAGCTAACTATGGCTACACCTTC; d_gene: .; v_gene: TRBV2; j_gene: TRBJ1-2; abundance: .
CDR3aa: CASTSPGESSYEQYF; CDR3nt: TGTGCCAGTACCAGCCCGGGTGAGAGCTCCTACGAGCAGTACTTC; d_gene: .; v_gene: TRBV19; j_gene: TRBJ2-7; abundance: .
CDR3aa: CASSYADSRSYNSPLHF; CDR3nt: TGTGCCAGCAGTTACGCCGACAGCCGCTCCTATAATTCACCCCTCCACTTT; d_gene: .; v_gene: TRBV6-2/TRBV6-3; j_gene: TRBJ1-6; abundance: once
CDR3aa: CASSQSRTRNTIYF; CDR3nt: TGTGCCAGCAGTCAATCGAGGACTCGAAACACCATATATTTT; d_gene: .; v_gene: TRBV2; j_gene: TRBJ1-3; abundance: .
CDR3aa: CASSPSTGGYTEAFF; CDR3nt: TGCGCCAGCAGCCCTTCGACAGGGGGCTACACTGAAGCTTTCTTT; d_gene: TRBD1; v_gene: TRBV4-1; j_gene: TRBJ1-1; abundance: .
CDR3aa: CASSMRKSSYNEQFF; CDR3nt: TGTGCCAGTAGTATGAGGAAGAGCTCCTACAATGAGCAGTTCTTC; d_gene: .; v_gene: TRBV19; j_gene: TRBJ2-1; abundance: few
CDR3aa: CASSGSGGIGGTEAFF; CDR3nt: TGTGCCAGCAGTGGTTCAGGGGGCATCGGGGGCACTGAAGCTTTCTTT; d_gene: TRBD1; v_gene: TRBV25-1; j_gene: TRBJ1-1; abundance: once
CDR3aa: CASSLAGTGTFYNEQFF; CDR3nt: TGCGCCAGCAGCTTGGCAGGGACAGGTACGTTTTACAATGAGCAGTTCTTC; d_gene: TRBD1; v_gene: TRBV5-1; j_gene: TRBJ2-1; abundance: .